These T cell receptor beta chains were read from a single sample in a study of CD8 T cells in Susac syndrome. MiXCR, run by TCRdb on the immunoSEQ multiplex PCR reads, gives a single entry per CDR3 protein. The sample carries some 140,000 distinct CDR3 sequences, around 75% recorded once. Sequencing was performed on CD8+ T cells from PBMCs. These receptors were taken from a human donor with multiple sclerosis. Both conserved end residues are part of each CDR3. D genes are given only for firm matches. The listing skips clone size in some rows; elsewhere it reads once, few, many or a size class.

clone_size: .; d_call: .; v_call: TRBV7-9; j_call: TRBJ1-2; cdr3_aa: CASSLSYTEGPYGYTF; cdr3_nt: TGTGCCAGCAGCTTAAGTTATACGGAAGGGCCCTATGGCTACACCTTC
clone_size: .; d_call: .; v_call: TRBV2; j_call: TRBJ1-2; cdr3_aa: CASRNILFNYGYTF; cdr3_nt: TGTGCCAGCAGAAACATTCTATTTAACTATGGCTACACCTTC
clone_size: .; d_call: .; v_call: TRBV11-2; j_call: TRBJ1-3; cdr3_aa: CASSPLKGRNSGNTIYF; cdr3_nt: TGTGCCAGCAGCCCCCTTAAGGGGAGAAACTCTGGAAACACCATATATTTT
clone_size: .; d_call: .; v_call: TRBV7-4; j_call: TRBJ2-4; cdr3_aa: CASSSDGTRLAKNIQYF; cdr3_nt: TGTGCCAGCAGCTCCGACGGAACACGTTTAGCCAAAAACATTCAGTACTTC
clone_size: .; d_call: .; v_call: TRBV19; j_call: TRBJ2-1; cdr3_aa: CASSIGELADNEQFF; cdr3_nt: TGTGCCAGTAGTATAGGGGAACTAGCAGACAATGAGCAGTTCTTC
clone_size: .; d_call: .; v_call: TRBV4-1; j_call: TRBJ2-3; cdr3_aa: CASSQVGLTDTQYF; cdr3_nt: TGCGCCAGCAGCCAAGTAGGACTCACGGATACGCAGTATTTT
clone_size: few; d_call: .; v_call: TRBV6-1; j_call: TRBJ2-3; cdr3_aa: CASSRDPPDTQYF; cdr3_nt: TGTGCCAGCAGTCGGGACCCACCAGATACGCAGTATTTT
clone_size: .; d_call: TRBD1; v_call: TRBV27; j_call: TRBJ2-2; cdr3_aa: CASRDRGTLRTTGELFF; cdr3_nt: TGTGCCAGCCGGGACAGGGGGACACTTCGAACAACCGGGGAGCTGTTTTTT
clone_size: few; d_call: TRBD2; v_call: TRBV11-2; j_call: TRBJ2-1; cdr3_aa: CASSLTSGRLGEQFF; cdr3_nt: TGTGCCAGCAGCTTGACTAGCGGGAGGTTGGGTGAGCAGTTCTTC
clone_size: .; d_call: TRBD2; v_call: TRBV27; j_call: TRBJ2-5; cdr3_aa: CASRSSGGAETQYF; cdr3_nt: TGTGCCAGCAGATCCAGCGGGGGGGCAGAGACCCAGTACTTC
clone_size: once; d_call: TRBD1; v_call: TRBV6-4; j_call: TRBJ2-1; cdr3_aa: CASSDSLDRALNEQFF; cdr3_nt: TGTGCCAGCAGTGACTCTCTGGACAGGGCTCTCAATGAGCAGTTCTTC
clone_size: .; d_call: .; v_call: TRBV5-6; j_call: TRBJ1-6; cdr3_aa: CASSSTLFMTSLNSPLHF; cdr3_nt: TGTGCCAGCAGCTCTACCCTGTTCATGACAAGTCTCAATTCACCCCTCCACTTT
clone_size: .; d_call: .; v_call: TRBV6-2/TRBV6-3; j_call: TRBJ1-1; cdr3_aa: CASTREGQNTEAFF; cdr3_nt: TGTGCCAGCACCCGGGAGGGCCAGAACACTGAAGCTTTCTTT
clone_size: .; d_call: .; v_call: TRBV7-9; j_call: TRBJ2-7; cdr3_aa: CASSFSVVGLDEQYF; cdr3_nt: TGTGCCAGCAGCTTTTCAGTGGTGGGTTTGGACGAGCAGTACTTC
clone_size: few; d_call: .; v_call: TRBV27; j_call: TRBJ2-7; cdr3_aa: CASSGQQSSYEQYF; cdr3_nt: TGTGCCAGCAGTGGACAGCAAAGCTCCTACGAGCAGTACTTC
clone_size: few; d_call: .; v_call: TRBV11-2; j_call: TRBJ2-7; cdr3_aa: CASSSHGSYEQYF; cdr3_nt: TGTGCCAGCAGCTCCCACGGGAGCTACGAGCAGTACTTC
clone_size: .; d_call: .; v_call: TRBV7-6; j_call: TRBJ2-2; cdr3_aa: CASSLDRVSGELFF; cdr3_nt: TGTGCCAGCAGCTTAGACAGGGTTTCCGGGGAGCTGTTTTTT
clone_size: .; d_call: .; v_call: TRBV5-1; j_call: TRBJ2-1; cdr3_aa: CASSFRQGEQFF; cdr3_nt: TGCGCCAGCAGCTTCAGGCAGGGTGAGCAGTTCTTC
clone_size: .; d_call: TRBD2; v_call: TRBV2; j_call: TRBJ2-2; cdr3_aa: CASSSGGTITGELFF; cdr3_nt: TGTGCCAGCAGCAGCGGGGGGACAATCACCGGGGAGCTGTTTTTT
clone_size: once; d_call: TRBD2; v_call: TRBV7-9; j_call: TRBJ2-5; cdr3_aa: CASSRPGTSGYQETQYF; cdr3_nt: TGTGCCAGCAGCAGACCCGGGACTAGCGGCTACCAAGAGACCCAGTACTTC
clone_size: .; d_call: TRBD2; v_call: TRBV29-1; j_call: TRBJ2-3; cdr3_aa: CSVGSGRGGDAQYF; cdr3_nt: TGCAGCGTTGGGAGCGGGAGAGGGGGAGATGCGCAGTATTTT
clone_size: .; d_call: TRBD1; v_call: TRBV15; j_call: TRBJ2-2; cdr3_aa: CATSRDPGGPKAGELFF; cdr3_nt: TGTGCCACCAGCAGAGATCCAGGGGGACCTAAGGCCGGGGAGCTGTTTTTT
clone_size: .; d_call: TRBD1; v_call: TRBV20-1; j_call: TRBJ1-5; cdr3_aa: CSAREVGTESAPQHF; cdr3_nt: TGCAGTGCTAGAGAGGTCGGGACAGAATCCGCGCCCCAGCATTTT
clone_size: .; d_call: .; v_call: TRBV29-1; j_call: TRBJ1-1; cdr3_aa: CSAKPGLGTEAFF; cdr3_nt: TGCAGCGCCAAGCCAGGTCTGGGCACTGAAGCTTTCTTT
clone_size: few; d_call: .; v_call: TRBV19; j_call: TRBJ1-1; cdr3_aa: CASRERTLGTEAFF; cdr3_nt: TGTGCCAGTAGAGAAAGGACGCTTGGGACTGAAGCTTTCTTT
clone_size: .; d_call: .; v_call: TRBV7-9; j_call: TRBJ2-5; cdr3_aa: CASSPPEISGQETQYF; cdr3_nt: TGTGCCAGCAGCCCACCGGAAATTAGCGGACAAGAGACCCAGTACTTC
clone_size: once; d_call: TRBD2; v_call: TRBV27; j_call: TRBJ2-2; cdr3_aa: CASAAGVQGGELFF; cdr3_nt: TGTGCCAGCGCCGCGGGGGTTCAGGGCGGGGAGCTGTTTTTT
clone_size: .; d_call: .; v_call: TRBV19; j_call: TRBJ2-2; cdr3_aa: CASQGGRELFF; cdr3_nt: TGTGCCAGTCAAGGGGGGAGGGAGCTGTTTTTT
clone_size: once; d_call: TRBD2; v_call: TRBV27; j_call: TRBJ2-3; cdr3_aa: CASSTGTSSYF; cdr3_nt: TGTGCCAGCAGTACCGGGACTAGCTCGTATTTT
clone_size: once; d_call: TRBD2; v_call: TRBV20-1; j_call: TRBJ2-1; cdr3_aa: CSARGGSGREEQFF; cdr3_nt: TGCAGTGCTAGGGGGGGGAGCGGGAGGGAAGAGCAGTTCTTC
clone_size: few; d_call: .; v_call: TRBV6-1; j_call: TRBJ2-2; cdr3_aa: CASSEGSGELFF; cdr3_nt: TGTGCCAGCAGTGAAGGCTCCGGGGAGCTGTTTTTT
clone_size: .; d_call: TRBD2; v_call: TRBV5-4; j_call: TRBJ2-2; cdr3_aa: CASSPIGIKAGVITGELFF; cdr3_nt: TGTGCCAGCAGCCCAATTGGGATTAAAGCGGGAGTTATCACCGGGGAGCTGTTTTTT
clone_size: .; d_call: TRBD2; v_call: TRBV12-3/TRBV12-4; j_call: TRBJ2-1; cdr3_aa: CASSSSGIITGEQFF; cdr3_nt: TGTGCCAGCAGTTCAAGCGGGATCATCACCGGCGAGCAGTTCTTC
clone_size: .; d_call: .; v_call: TRBV4-1; j_call: TRBJ1-1; cdr3_aa: CASSQGTQAFF; cdr3_nt: TGCGCCAGCAGCCAAGGGACCCAAGCTTTCTTT